The clone carrying this T cell receptor beta chain showed up just once. Its antigen is still unknown. The germline V gene has CDR1 KGHSY and CDR2 FQNENV. The length of the CDR3 is 11 residues. V shed 2 bases and J shed 7 bases, with 5 bases lying between them. The sample comes from a study of CD4 T cells in relation to SARS-CoV-2 and coronaviruses. About the study: PBMCs were cultured with antigen for 10 days before TCR beta sequencing.

Unexposed donor CD4+ T cells date from about 2011-2019, before the COVID-19 pandemic. Isolation of CD4+ T cells took place after less than twelve days in culture. Half the medium was replaced with IL-2 medium on days 3 and 7. Only in-frame clones appear in the TCRdb table, and some are missing; sequencing was by immunoSEQ multiplex PCR. The sample holds about 26,000 clones, just under 75% seen once. The sample comprised CD4+ T cells from PBMCs, cultured in vitro. This TCR was sampled from a human donor in good health. The chain is built from TRBV16 and TRBJ1-2; D unclear. The CDR3 DNA reads as TGTGCCAGCAGCCAACAGGTTGGCTACACCTTC. It codes for CASSQQVGYTF.